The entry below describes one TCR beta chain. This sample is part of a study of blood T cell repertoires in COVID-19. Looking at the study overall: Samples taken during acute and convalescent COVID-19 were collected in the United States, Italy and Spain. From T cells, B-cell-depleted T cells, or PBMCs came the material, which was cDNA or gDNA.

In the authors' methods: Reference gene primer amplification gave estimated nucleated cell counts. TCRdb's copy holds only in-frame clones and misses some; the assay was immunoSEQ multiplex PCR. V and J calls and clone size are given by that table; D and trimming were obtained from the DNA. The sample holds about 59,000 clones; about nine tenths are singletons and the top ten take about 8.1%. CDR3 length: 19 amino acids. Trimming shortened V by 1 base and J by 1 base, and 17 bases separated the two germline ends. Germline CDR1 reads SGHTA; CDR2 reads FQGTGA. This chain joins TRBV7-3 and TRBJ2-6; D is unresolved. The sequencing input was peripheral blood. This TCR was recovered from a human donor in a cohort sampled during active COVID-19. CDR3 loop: CASSLSRGTPLSGANVLTF. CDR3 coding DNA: TGTGCCAGCAGCTTAAGTCGAGGCACCCCGCTGTCTGGGGCCAACGTCCTGACTTTC.